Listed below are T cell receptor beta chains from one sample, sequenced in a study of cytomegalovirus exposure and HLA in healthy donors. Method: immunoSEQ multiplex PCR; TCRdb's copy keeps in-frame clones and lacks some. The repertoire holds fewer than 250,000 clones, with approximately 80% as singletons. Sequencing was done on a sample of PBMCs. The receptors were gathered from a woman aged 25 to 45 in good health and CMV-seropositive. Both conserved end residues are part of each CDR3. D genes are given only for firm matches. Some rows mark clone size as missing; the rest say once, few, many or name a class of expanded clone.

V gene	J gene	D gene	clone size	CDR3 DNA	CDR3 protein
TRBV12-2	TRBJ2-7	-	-	TGTGCAAGTCGCTTAAGGGTGACCGGGACAGGGCCCTACGAGCAGTACTTC	CASRLRVTGTGPYEQYF
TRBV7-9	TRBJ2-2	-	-	TGTGCCAGCCGATCAGAGGCTGGTTTCTGGACCGGGGAGCTGTTTTTT	CASRSEAGFWTGELFF
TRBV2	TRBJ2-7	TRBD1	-	TGTGCCAGCAGTGAGGGACAGGGATACTACGAGCAGTACTTC	CASSEGQGYYEQYF
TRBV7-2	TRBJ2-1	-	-	TGTGCCAGCAGCTCCCAGCGGACCCAGCAGTTCTTC	CASSSQRTQQFF
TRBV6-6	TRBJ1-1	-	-	TGTGCCAGCGGGAGGGCCACTGAAGCTTTCTTT	CASGRATEAFF
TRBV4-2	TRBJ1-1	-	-	TGTGCCAGCAGCCATCAACAGGGTCTGGAGAACACTGAAGCTTTCTTT	CASSHQQGLENTEAFF
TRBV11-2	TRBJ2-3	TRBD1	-	TGTGCCAGCAGTTCCGGGACAGGGGCAGATACGCAGTATTTT	CASSSGTGADTQYF
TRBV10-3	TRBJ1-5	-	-	TGTGCCATCAGTGAATGGCAGAAGGGGAATCATCCCCAGCATTTT	CAISEWQKGNHPQHF
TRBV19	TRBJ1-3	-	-	TGTGCCAGTAGTATCCGCTTTTCAGACTCTGGAAACACCATATATTTT	CASSIRFSDSGNTIYF
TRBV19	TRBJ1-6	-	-	TGTGCCAGTAGTATAACCCATCGGAATTCACCCCTCCACTTT	CASSITHRNSPLHF
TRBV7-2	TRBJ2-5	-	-	TGTGCCAGCAGCTTAGGACGGACATTTAGCCAAGAGACCCAGTACTTC	CASSLGRTFSQETQYF
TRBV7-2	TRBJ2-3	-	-	TGTGCCAGCAGCCTTTTCGGCACAGATACGCAGTATTTT	CASSLFGTDTQYF
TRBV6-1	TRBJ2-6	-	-	TGTGCCAGCAGGACGGGGAACTCTGGGGCCAACGTCCTGACTTTC	CASRTGNSGANVLTF
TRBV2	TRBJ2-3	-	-	TGTGCCAGCAGTGCCCTCCTAGGCACAGATACGCAGTATTTT	CASSALLGTDTQYF
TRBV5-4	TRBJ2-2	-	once	TGTGCCAGCAGCAACAGGGTTGGCGGGGAGCTGTTTTTT	CASSNRVGGELFF
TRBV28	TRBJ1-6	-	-	TGTGCCAGCAGCCCCAGGCCGAGTTCACCCCTCCACTTT	CASSPRPSSPLHF
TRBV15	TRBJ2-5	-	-	TGTGCCACCAGCGAGTTGCGGGGTTCAGAGACCCAGTACTTC	CATSELRGSETQYF
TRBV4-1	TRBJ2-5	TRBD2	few	TGCGCCAGCAGCCGAAGGGTGGGGACTAGCGGGGGTAGAGATCAAGAGACCCAGTACTTC	CASSRRVGTSGGRDQETQYF
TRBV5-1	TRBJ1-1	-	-	TGCGCCAGCAGCTTGGGGGGAGGGACAAGAAACACTGAAGCTTTCTTT	CASSLGGGTRNTEAFF
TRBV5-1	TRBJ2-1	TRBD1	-	TGCGCCAGCAGCTTGGTAGGTCAGGGGGTCTACAATGAGCAGTTCTTC	CASSLVGQGVYNEQFF
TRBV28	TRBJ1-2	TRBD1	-	TGTGCCAGCAGTTCGGGACAGAAAAACTATGGCTACACCTTC	CASSSGQKNYGYTF
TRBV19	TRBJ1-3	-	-	TGTGCCAGTAGCGATACAGGGCTCGGCTCTGGAAACACCATATATTTT	CASSDTGLGSGNTIYF
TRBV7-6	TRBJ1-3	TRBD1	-	TGTGCCAGCAGCTCCGCACCGGGACAGGGGTACTCTGGAAACACCATATATTTT	CASSSAPGQGYSGNTIYF
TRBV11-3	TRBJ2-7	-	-	TGTGCCAGCAGCTTCACGGGTCCCTACGAGCAGTACTTC	CASSFTGPYEQYF
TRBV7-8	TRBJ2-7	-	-	TGTGCCAGCAGCTTAGTAGGACAGTACTCCTACGAGCAGTACTTC	CASSLVGQYSYEQYF
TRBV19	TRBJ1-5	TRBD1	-	TGTGCCAGTACCATGGGGACAGTTAGCAATCAGCCCCAGCATTTT	CASTMGTVSNQPQHF
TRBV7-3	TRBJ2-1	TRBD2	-	TGTGCCAGCAGCTTAAGGCCCCACGGTAGCGGGAGGGCCGTGAATGAGCAGTTCTTC	CASSLRPHGSGRAVNEQFF
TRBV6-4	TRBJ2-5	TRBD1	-	TGTGCCAGCAGTGCCACAGGGGGCGGGCAAGAGACCCAGTACTTC	CASSATGGGQETQYF
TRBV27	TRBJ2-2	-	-	TGTGCCAGCAGTTTGAACAGGGAAAGCACCGGGGAGCTGTTTTTT	CASSLNRESTGELFF
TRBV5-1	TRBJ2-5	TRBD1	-	TGCGCCAGCAGCTTGGTGGGCCAGGGGGCAGAGACCCAGTACTTC	CASSLVGQGAETQYF
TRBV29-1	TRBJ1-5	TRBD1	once	TGCAGCGTTGGGACAGGTGTCAATCAGCCCCAGCATTTT	CSVGTGVNQPQHF
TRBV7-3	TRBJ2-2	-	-	TGTGCCAGCAGCTCGCGGGGCGGGGTCATCACCGGGGAGCTGTTTTTT	CASSSRGGVITGELFF
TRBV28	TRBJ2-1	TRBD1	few	TGTGCCAGCAGTCCCAGACAGGGACAGGTCGGTGAGCAGTTCTTC	CASSPRQGQVGEQFF
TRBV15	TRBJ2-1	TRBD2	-	TGTGCCACCAGCAGACTTAGCGGGTTAACCTACAATGAGCAGTTCTTC	CATSRLSGLTYNEQFF
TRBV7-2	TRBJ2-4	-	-	TGTGCCAGCAGCTTAGCCCGAAACATTCAGTACTTC	CASSLARNIQYF
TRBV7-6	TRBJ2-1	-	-	TGTGCCAGCAGCCCCCCCGCTAGGCACAATGAGCAGTTCTTC	CASSPPARHNEQFF
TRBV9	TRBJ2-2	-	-	TGTGCCAGCAGCTCTTCAGGGGAGCTGTTTTTT	CASSSSGELFF
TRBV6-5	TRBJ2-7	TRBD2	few	TGTGCCAGCAGTGTGGGGACTAGCGGGAAGTACGAGCAGTACTTC	CASSVGTSGKYEQYF
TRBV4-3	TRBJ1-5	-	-	TGCGCCAGCAGCCAGCTCGCGGGGCTGAATCAGCCCCAGCATTTT	CASSQLAGLNQPQHF
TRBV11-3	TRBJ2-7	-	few	TGTGCCAGCAGCTTAGATGGGGCCAGGCTACAACTCCCCAACGAGCAGTACTTC	CASSLDGARLQLPNEQYF
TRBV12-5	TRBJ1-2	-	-	TGTGCTAGTGGTTTGCCCCACTTATATTGGGGCTACACCTTC	CASGLPHLYWGYTF
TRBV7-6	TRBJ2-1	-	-	TGTGCCAGCAGCTATATCAGGGGTTCAGGCAATGAGCAGTTCTTC	CASSYIRGSGNEQFF
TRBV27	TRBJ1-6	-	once	TGTGCCAGCACTCCCGCGAAGGGGCGAAATTCACCCCTCCACTTT	CASTPAKGRNSPLHF
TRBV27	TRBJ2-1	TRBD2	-	TGTGCCAGCAGGCCCCTAGCGGGGGGGATCAATGAGCAGTTCTTC	CASRPLAGGINEQFF
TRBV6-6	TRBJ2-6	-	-	TGTGCCAGCAGGGCAAGCTCTGGGGCCAACGTCCTGACTTTC	CASRASSGANVLTF
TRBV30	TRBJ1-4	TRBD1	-	TGTGCCCGAGGACAGGGCGAAGATAATGAAAAACTGTTTTTT	CARGQGEDNEKLFF
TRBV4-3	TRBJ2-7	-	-	TGCGCCAGCAGCCAAGAATGGGAGGTGGACACCTACGAGCAGTACTTC	CASSQEWEVDTYEQYF
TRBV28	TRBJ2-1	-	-	TGTGCCAGCAGTCTACCCCAGGGTACGGGTGTGCAGTTCTTC	CASSLPQGTGVQFF